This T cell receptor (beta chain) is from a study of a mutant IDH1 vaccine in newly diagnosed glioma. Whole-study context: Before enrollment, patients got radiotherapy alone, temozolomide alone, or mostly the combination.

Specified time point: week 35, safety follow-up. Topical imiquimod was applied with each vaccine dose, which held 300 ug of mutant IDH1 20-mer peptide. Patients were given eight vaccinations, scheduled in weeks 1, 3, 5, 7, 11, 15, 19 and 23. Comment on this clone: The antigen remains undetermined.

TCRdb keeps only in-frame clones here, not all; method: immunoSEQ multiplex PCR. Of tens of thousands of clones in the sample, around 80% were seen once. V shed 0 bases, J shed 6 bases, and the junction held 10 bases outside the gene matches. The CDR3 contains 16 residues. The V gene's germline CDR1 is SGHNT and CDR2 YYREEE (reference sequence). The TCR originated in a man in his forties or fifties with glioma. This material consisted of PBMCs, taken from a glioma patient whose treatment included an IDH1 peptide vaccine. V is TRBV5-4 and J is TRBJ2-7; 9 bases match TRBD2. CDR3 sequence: CASSLVMRGGLAEQYF. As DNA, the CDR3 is TGTGCCAGCAGCTTGGTTATGCGGGGGGGCCTGGCCGAGCAGTACTTC.